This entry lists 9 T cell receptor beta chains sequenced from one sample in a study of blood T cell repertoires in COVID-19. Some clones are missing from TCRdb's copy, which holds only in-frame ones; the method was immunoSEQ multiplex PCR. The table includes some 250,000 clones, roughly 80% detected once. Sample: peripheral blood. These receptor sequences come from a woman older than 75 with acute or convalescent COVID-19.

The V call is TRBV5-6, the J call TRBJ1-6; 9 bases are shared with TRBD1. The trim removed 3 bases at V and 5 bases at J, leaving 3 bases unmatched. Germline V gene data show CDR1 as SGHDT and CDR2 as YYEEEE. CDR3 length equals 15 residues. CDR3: CASSSGTGNNSPLHF. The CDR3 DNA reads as TGTGCCAGCAGCTCCGGGACAGGGAATAATTCACCCCTCCACTTT.

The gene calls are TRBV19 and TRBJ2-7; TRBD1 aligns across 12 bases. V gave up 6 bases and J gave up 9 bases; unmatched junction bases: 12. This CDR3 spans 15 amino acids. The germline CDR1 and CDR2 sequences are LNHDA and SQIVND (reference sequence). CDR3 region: CASSPSRDRGLRQYF. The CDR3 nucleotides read TGTGCCAGTAGCCCTTCCCGGGACAGGGGGCTAAGGCAGTACTTC.

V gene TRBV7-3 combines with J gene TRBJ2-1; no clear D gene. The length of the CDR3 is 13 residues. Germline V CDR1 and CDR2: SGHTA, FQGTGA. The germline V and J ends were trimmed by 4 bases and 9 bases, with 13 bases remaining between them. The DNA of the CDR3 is TGTGCCAGCAGCTATTACAGTGAAAGTGAGCAGTTCTTC. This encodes CASSYYSESEQFF.

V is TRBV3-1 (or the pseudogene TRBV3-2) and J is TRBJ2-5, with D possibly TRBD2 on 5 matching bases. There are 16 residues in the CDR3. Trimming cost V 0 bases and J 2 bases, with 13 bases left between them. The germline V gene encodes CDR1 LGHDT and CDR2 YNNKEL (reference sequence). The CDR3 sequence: CASSQDIIPGQETQYF. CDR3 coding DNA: TGTGCCAGCAGCCAAGATATAATACCGGGGCAAGAGACCCAGTACTTC.

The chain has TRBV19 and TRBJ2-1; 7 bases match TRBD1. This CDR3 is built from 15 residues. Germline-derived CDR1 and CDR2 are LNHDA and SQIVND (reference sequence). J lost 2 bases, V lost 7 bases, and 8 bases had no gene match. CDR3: CASTIGQVPYNEQFF. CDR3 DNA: TGTGCCAGTACCATCGGACAGGTCCCCTACAATGAGCAGTTCTTC.

This CDR3 reads CASQRQENQPQHF. CDR3 in DNA: TGTGCCAGCCAACGACAGGAAAATCAGCCCCAGCATTTT. The J gene is TRBJ1-5, the V gene TRBV6-5; maybe TRBD1 (6 bases). V lost 8 bases and J lost 4, with 12 bases in between. Germline CDR1 is MNHEY and CDR2 is SVGAGI. The CDR3 length is 13 residues.

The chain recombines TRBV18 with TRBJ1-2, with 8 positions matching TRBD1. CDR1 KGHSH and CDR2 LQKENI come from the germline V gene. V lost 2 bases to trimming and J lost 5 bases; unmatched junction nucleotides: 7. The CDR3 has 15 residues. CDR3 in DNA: TGTGCCAGCTCACCAGGCAGCCAGGGGGCTTATGGCTACACCTTC. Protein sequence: CASSPGSQGAYGYTF.

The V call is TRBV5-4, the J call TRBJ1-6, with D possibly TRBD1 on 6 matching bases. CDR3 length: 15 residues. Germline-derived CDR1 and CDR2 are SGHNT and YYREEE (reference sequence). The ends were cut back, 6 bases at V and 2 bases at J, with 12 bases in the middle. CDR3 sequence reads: CASTHRETYNSPLHF. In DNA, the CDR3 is TGTGCCAGCACCCACAGGGAAACCTATAATTCACCCCTCCACTTT.

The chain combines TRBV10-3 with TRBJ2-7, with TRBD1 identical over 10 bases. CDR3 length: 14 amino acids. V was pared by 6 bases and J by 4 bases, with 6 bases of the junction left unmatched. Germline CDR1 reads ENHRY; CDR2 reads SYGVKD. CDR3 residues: CAIRPGQGLYEQYF. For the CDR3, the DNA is TGTGCCATCAGGCCGGGACAGGGGCTGTACGAGCAGTACTTC.